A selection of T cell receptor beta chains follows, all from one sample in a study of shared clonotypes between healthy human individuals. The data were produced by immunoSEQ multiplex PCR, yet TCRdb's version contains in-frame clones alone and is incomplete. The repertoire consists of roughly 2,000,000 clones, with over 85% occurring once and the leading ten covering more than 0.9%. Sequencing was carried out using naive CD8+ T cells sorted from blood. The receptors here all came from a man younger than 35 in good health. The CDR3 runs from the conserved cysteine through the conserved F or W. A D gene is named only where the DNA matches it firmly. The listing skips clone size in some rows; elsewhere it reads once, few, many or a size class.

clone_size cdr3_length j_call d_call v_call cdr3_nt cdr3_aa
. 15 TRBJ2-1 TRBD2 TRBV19 TGTGCCAGTAGTCTTGGGACTAGCGGGGGGTTGGAGCAGTTCTTC CASSLGTSGGLEQFF
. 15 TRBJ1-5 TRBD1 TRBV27 TGTGCCAGGATACAGGGGGGATATAGCAATCAGCCCCAGCATTTT CARIQGGYSNQPQHF
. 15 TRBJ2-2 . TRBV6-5 TGTGCCAGCAGTTACTCGACTGGGGTGGGCGGGGAGCTGTTTTTT CASSYSTGVGGELFF
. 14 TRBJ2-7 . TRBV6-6 TGTGCCAGCAGTTACGGGCTGGGGGGCTACGAGCAGTACTTC CASSYGLGGYEQYF
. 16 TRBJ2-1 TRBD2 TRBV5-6 TGTGCCAGCAGGCTTGAACCGGGACTAGCTTACAATGAGCAGTTCTTC CASRLEPGLAYNEQFF
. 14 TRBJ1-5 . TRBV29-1 TGCAGCGTCGGGGGCCAGCCAGATAATCTAGGGCAGCATTTT CSVGGQPDNLGQHF
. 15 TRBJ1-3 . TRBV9 TGTGCCAGCAGCGGTACGGGGGCGCCTGGAAACACCATATATTTT CASSGTGAPGNTIYF
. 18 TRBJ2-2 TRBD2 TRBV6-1 TGTGCCAGCAGTGACTTAGCGGGGGGGCCTGGGAACACCGGGGAGCTGTTTTTT CASSDLAGGPGNTGELFF
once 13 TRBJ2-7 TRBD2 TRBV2 TGTGCCAGCAGACTAGCGGGGGACTACGAGCAGTACTTC CASRLAGDYEQYF
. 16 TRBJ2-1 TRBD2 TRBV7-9 TGTGCCAGCAGCTTACCCAGCGGGAGGGCCTACAATGAGCAGTTCTTC CASSLPSGRAYNEQFF
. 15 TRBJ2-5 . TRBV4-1 TGCGCCAGCAGCCGGGCCTCAGGGTTGGGAGAGACCCAGTACTTC CASSRASGLGETQYF
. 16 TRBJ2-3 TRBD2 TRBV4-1 TGCGCCAGCAGGCCAAGTCTAGCGGAGTTGACAGATACGCAGTATTTT CASRPSLAELTDTQYF
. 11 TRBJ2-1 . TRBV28 TGTGCCAGCAGTTCGACGGGTGAGCAGTTCTTC CASSSTGEQFF
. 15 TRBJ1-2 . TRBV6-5 TGTGCCAGCAGTTTCCAAGGGGAATCGAGCTATGGCTACACCTTC CASSFQGESSYGYTF
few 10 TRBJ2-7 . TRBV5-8 TGTGCCAGCAGCTTCTACGAGCAGTACTTC CASSFYEQYF
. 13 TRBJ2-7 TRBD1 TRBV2 TGTGCCAGCGGGGGGACAGGTTCCTACGAGCAGTACTTC CASGGTGSYEQYF
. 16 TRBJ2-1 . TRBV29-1 TGCAGCGTTGTCGGTGTCATGTCCCTGGCCTACAATGAGCAGTTCTTC CSVVGVMSLAYNEQFF
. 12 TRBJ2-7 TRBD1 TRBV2 TGTGCCAGCATGGACAGGTTCGACGAGCAGTACTTC CASMDRFDEQYF
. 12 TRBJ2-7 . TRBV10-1 TGCGCCAGCAGCCCCGGGACTTGGGAGCAGTACTTC CASSPGTWEQYF
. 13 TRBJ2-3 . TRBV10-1 TGCGCCAGCAGTGAGGGGGTCGCAGATACGCAGTATTTT CASSEGVADTQYF
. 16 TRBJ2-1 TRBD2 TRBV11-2 TGTGCCAGCAGACCCTCCGGCCTAGCGGGAGAATGGGAGCAGTTCTTC CASRPSGLAGEWEQFF
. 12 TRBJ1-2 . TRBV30 TGTGCCTGGGCTTACAGTAACTATGGCTACACCTTC CAWAYSNYGYTF
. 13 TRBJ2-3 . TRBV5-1 TGCGCCAGCAGCCTTGGGGACACAGATACGCAGTATTTT CASSLGDTDTQYF
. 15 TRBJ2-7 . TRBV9 TGTGCCAGCAGCCTGGGACTGGGGGAGATCTACGAGCAGTACTTC CASSLGLGEIYEQYF
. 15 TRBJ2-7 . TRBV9 TGTGCCAGCAGCCCCAGGGGGGGGAGTTCCTACGAGCAGTACTTC CASSPRGGSSYEQYF
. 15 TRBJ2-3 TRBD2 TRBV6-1 TGTGCCAGCAGTGTGCTAGCGGGGGGCACAGATACGCAGTATTTT CASSVLAGGTDTQYF
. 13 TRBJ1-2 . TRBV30 TGTGCCTGGGTGATCGGGACCTTTAATGGCTACACCTTC CAWVIGTFNGYTF
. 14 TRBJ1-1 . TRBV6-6 TGTGCCAGCAGTTTCCCATCCTCAGGGGTTGAAGCTTTCTTT CASSFPSSGVEAFF
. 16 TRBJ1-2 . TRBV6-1 TGTGCCAGCAGTGGGCATCATTGGGGGGAAATCTATGGCTACACCTTC CASSGHHWGEIYGYTF
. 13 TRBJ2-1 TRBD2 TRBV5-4 TGTGCCAGCAGCTTGAGCGGGAGCGGTGAGCAGTTCTTC CASSLSGSGEQFF